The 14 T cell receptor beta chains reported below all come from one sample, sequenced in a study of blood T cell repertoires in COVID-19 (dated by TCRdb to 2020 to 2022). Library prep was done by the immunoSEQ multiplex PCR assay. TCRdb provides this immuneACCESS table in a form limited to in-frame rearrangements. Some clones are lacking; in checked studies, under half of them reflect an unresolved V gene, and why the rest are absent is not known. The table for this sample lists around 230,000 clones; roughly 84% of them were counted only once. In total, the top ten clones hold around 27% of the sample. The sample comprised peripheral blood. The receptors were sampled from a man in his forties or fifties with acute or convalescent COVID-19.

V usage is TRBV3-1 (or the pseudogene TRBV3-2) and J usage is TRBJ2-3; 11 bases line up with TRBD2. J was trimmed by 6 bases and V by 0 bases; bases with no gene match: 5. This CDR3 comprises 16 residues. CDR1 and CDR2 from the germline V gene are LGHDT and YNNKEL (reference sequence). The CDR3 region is CASSQDLLAGADTQYF. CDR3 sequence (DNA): TGTGCCAGCAGCCAAGATTTACTAGCGGGGGCGGATACGCAGTATTTT.

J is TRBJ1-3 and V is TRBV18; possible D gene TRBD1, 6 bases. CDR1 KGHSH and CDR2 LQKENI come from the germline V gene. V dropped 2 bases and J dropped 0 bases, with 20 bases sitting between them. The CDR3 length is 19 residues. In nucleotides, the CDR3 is TGTGCCAGCTCACCAATTTCGAGATCGACAGGACACTCTGGAAACACCATATATTTT. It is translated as CASSPISRSTGHSGNTIYF.

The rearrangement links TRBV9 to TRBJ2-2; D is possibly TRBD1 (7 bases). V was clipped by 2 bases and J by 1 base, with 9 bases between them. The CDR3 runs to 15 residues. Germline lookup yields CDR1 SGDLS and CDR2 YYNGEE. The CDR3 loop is CASSVRGVNTGELFF. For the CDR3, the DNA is TGTGCCAGCAGCGTCAGGGGGGTGAACACCGGGGAGCTGTTTTTT.

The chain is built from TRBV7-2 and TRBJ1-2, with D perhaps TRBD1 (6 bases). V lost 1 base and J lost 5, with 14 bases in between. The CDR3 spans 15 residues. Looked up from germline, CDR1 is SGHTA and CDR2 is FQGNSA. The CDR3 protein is CASSLGVQGFYGYTF. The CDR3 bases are TGTGCCAGCAGCTTAGGTGTCCAGGGGTTTTATGGCTACACCTTC.

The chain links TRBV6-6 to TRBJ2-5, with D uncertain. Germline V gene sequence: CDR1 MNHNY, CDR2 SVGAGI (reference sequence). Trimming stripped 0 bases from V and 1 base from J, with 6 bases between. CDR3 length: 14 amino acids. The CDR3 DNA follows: TGTGCCAGCAGTTACTCTCGGGTCCAAGAGACCCAGTACTTC. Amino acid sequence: CASSYSRVQETQYF.

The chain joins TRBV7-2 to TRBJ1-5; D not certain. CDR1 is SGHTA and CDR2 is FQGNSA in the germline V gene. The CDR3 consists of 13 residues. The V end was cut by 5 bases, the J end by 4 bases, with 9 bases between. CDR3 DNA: TGTGCCAGCAGCCGCGACGGGAATCAGCCCCAGCATTTT. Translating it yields CASSRDGNQPQHF.

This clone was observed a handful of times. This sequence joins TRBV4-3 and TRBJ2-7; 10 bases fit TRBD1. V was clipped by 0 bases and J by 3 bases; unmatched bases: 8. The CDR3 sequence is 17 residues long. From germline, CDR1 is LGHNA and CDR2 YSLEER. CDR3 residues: CASSQEYETGGHYEQYF. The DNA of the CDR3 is TGCGCCAGCAGCCAAGAATACGAGACAGGGGGCCACTACGAGCAGTACTTC.

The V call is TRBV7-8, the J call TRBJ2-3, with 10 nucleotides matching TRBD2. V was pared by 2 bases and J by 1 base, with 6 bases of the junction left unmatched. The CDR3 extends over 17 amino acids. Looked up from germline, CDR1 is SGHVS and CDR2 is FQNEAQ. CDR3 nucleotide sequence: TGTGCCAGCAGCTTACCCCGACTAGCGGGCGGCACAGATACGCAGTATTTT. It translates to CASSLPRLAGGTDTQYF.

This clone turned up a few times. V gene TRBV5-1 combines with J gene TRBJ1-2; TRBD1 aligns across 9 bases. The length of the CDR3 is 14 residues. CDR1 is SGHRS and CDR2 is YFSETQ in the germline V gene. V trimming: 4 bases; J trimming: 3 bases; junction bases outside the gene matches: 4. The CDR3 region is CASSPRTGDYGYTF. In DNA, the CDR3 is TGCGCCAGCAGCCCTCGGACAGGGGACTATGGCTACACCTTC.

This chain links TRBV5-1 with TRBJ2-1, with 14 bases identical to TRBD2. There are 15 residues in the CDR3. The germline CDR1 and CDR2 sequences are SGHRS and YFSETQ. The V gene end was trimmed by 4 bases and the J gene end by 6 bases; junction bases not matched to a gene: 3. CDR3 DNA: TGCGCCAGCAGCCCTGGGACTAGCGGGAGCAATGAGCAGTTCTTC. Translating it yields CASSPGTSGSNEQFF.

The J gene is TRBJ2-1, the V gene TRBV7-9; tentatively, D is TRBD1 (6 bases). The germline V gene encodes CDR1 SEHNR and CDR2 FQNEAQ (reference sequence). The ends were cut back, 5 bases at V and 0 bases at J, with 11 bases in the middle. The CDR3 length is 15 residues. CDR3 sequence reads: CASSPDSASYNEQFF. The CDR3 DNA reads TGTGCCAGCAGCCCGGACAGTGCCTCCTACAATGAGCAGTTCTTC.

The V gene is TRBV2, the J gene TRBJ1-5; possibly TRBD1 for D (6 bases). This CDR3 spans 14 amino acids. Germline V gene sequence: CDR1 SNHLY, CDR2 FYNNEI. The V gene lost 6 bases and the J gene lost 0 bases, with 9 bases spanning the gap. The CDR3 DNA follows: TGTGCCAGCAGCCCACAGGGTAGCAATCAGCCCCAGCATTTT. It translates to CASSPQGSNQPQHF.

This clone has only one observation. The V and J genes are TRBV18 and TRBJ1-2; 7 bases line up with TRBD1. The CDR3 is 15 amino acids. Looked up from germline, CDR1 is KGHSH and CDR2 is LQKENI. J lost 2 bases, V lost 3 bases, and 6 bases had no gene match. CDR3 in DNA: TGTGCCAGCTCACCTCAGGGGACAGCCAACTATGGCTACACCTTC. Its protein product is CASSPQGTANYGYTF.

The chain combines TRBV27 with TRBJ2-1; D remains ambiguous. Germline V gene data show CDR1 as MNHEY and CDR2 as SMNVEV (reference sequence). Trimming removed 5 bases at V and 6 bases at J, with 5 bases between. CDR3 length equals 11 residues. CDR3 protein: CASSLGNEQFF. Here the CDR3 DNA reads TGTGCCAGCAGTCTAGGCAATGAGCAGTTCTTC.